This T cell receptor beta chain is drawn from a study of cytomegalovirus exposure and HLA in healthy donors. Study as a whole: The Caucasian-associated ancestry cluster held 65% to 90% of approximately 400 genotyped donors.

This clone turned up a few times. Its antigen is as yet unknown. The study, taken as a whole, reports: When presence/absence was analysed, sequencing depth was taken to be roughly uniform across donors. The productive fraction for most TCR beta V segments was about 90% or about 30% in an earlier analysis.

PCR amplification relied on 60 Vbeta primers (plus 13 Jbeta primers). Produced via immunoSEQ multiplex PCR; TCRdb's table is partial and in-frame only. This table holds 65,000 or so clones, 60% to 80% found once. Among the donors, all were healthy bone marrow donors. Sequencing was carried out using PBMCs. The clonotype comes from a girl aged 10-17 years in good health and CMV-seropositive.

CDR3 sequence: CSVEERDSGANVLTF. The DNA of the CDR3 is TGCAGCGTTGAAGAACGGGACTCTGGGGCCAACGTCCTGACTTTC. The chain links TRBV29-1 to TRBJ2-6, with D possibly matching TRBD2 (5 bases). The germline V gene encodes CDR1 SQVTM and CDR2 ANQGSEA. This CDR3 is built from 15 residues. V dropped 0 bases and J dropped 0 bases, with 6 bases sitting between them.